This T cell receptor (beta chain) originates from a study of cytomegalovirus exposure and HLA in healthy donors. Germline assignment: CDR1 MNHEY and CDR2 SMNVEV (reference sequence). This CDR3 spans 14 amino acids. Trimming removed 0 bases at V and 3 bases at J, with 9 bases between. The PCR ran on 60 Vbeta and 13 Jbeta primers. Assay: immunoSEQ multiplex PCR; the TCRdb copy retains only in-frame clones and omits some. The table lists approximately 100,000 clones, about 80% of them singletons. Sequencing was done on a sample of PBMCs. The receptor's source is a human donor in good health. This chain uses TRBV27 with TRBJ2-7; D is possibly TRBD2 (6 bases). In nucleotides, the CDR3 is TGTGCCAGCAGTTTATCGGGGACTGGCTACGAGCAGTACTTC. Its translation is CASSLSGTGYEQYF.